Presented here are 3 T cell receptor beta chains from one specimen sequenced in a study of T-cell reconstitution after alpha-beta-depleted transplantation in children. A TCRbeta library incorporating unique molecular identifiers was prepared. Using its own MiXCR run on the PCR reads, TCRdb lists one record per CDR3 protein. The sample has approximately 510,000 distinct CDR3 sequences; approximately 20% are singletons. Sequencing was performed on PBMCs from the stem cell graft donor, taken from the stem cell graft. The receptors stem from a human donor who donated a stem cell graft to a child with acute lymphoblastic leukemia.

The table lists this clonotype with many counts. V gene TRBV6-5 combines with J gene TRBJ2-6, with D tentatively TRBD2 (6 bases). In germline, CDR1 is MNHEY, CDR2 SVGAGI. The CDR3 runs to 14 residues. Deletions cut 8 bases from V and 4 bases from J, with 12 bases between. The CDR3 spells CASGGEDGANVLTF. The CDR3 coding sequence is TGTGCCAGCGGAGGGGAGGACGGGGCCAACGTCCTGACTTTC.

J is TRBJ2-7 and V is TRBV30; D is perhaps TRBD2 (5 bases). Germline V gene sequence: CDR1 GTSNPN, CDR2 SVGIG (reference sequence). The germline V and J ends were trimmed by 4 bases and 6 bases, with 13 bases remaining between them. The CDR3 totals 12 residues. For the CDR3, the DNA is TGTGCCTGGAAATTGCTAGGGAGCGAGCAGTACTTC. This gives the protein CAWKLLGSEQYF.

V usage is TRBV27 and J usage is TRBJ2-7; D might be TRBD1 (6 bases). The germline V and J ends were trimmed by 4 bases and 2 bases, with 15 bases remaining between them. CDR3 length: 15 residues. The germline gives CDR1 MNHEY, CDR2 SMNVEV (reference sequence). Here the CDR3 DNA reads TGTGCCAGCAGTTCCCAACCGACAGGACCCTACGAGCAGTACTTC. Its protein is CASSSQPTGPYEQYF.